Listed here are 4 T cell receptor beta chains from one sample, sequenced in a study of Graves' ophthalmopathy and Graves' hyperthyroidism. Transcripts of RNA were the source for amplifying TCR beta CDR3 regions. First-round RT-PCR with HTBI primers preceded a second-round multiplex PCR. In TCRdb, the multiplex PCR reads were re-called with MiXCR into one record per CDR3 protein. The sample has 300,000 to 450,000 distinct CDR3 sequences, approximately 17% seen once; the top ten hold roughly 2.3%. Sample: peripheral blood. All receptors derive from an adult woman with stable Graves' hyperthyroidism.

This chain joins TRBV19 and TRBJ2-1, with TRBD1 identical over 9 bases. Germline lookup yields CDR1 LNHDA and CDR2 SQIVND (reference sequence). Germline trimming cut 8 bases from V and 4 bases from J; bases unmatched to any gene: 6. The CDR3 loop spans 14 amino acids. The CDR3 region has the DNA TGTGCCAGTCGGCCGGGACAGGGTTACAATGAGCAGTTCTTC. This sequence encodes CASRPGQGYNEQFF.

This chain uses TRBV12-3 or TRBV12-4 with TRBJ2-5, with 9 bases matching TRBD1. The CDR3 spans 16 residues. The V and J ends lost 4 bases and 0 bases, in that order; junction bases with no gene match: 6. CDR3 in amino acids: CASSSTDRGNQETQYF. CDR3 sequence (DNA): TGTGCCAGCAGTTCAACGGACAGGGGCAACCAAGAGACCCAGTACTTC.

Ten or more counts support this clonotype. The rearrangement links TRBV29-1 to TRBJ2-2; D is unresolved. CDR1 is SQVTM, CDR2 ANQGSEA, per germline. Between the trimmed V and J ends, which lost 6 bases and 5 bases, there was a span of 13 bases. This CDR3 is built from 13 residues. Here the CDR3 DNA reads TGCAGCGTCGACTTGGCTGGGACCGGGGAGCTGTTTTTT. As protein: CSVDLAGTGELFF.

The table lists this clonotype with many counts. The chain joins TRBV5-5 to TRBJ2-7; TRBD1 matches 8 bases. V was clipped by 3 bases and J by 2 bases; unmatched bases: 1. This CDR3 comprises 13 residues. CDR1 SGHKS and CDR2 YYEKEE come from the germline V gene (reference sequence). The CDR3 here is CASSWDRTYEQYF. CDR3 sequence (DNA): TGTGCCAGCAGCTGGGACAGGACCTACGAGCAGTACTTC. Based on the CDR3 plus reference TRBV5-5 and TRBJ2-7, the full variable domain is DAGVTQSPTHLIKTRGQQVTLRCSPISGHKSVSWYQQVLGQGPQFIFQYYEKEERGRGNFPDRFSARQFPNYSSELNVNALLLGDSALYLCASSWDRTYEQYFGPGTRLTVT.